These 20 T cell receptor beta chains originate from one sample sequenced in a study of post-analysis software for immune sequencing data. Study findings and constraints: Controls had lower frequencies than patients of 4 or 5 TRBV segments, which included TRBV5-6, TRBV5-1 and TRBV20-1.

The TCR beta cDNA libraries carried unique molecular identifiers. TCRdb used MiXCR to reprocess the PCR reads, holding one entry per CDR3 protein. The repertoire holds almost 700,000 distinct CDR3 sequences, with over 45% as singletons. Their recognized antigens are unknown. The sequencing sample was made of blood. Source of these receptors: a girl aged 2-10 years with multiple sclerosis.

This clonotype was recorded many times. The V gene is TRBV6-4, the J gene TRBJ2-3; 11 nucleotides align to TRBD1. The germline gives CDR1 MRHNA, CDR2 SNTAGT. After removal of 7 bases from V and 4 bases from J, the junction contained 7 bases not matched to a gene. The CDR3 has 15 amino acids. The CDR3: CASKGQGAESDTQYF. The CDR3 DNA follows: TGTGCCAGCAAAGGACAGGGGGCAGAGTCAGATACGCAGTATTTT.

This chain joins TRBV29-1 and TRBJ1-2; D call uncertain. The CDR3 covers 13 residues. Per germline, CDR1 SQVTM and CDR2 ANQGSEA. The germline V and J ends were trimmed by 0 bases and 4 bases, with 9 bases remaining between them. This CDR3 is CSVEDMGSYGYTF. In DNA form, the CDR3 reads TGCAGCGTTGAAGATATGGGGAGCTATGGCTACACCTTC.

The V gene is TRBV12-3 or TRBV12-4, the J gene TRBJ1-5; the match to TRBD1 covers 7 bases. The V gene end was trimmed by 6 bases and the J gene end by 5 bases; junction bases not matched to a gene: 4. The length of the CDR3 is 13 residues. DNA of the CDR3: TGTGCCAGCAGGCAGGGGGGGGATCAGCCCCAGCATTTT. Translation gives CASRQGGDQPQHF.

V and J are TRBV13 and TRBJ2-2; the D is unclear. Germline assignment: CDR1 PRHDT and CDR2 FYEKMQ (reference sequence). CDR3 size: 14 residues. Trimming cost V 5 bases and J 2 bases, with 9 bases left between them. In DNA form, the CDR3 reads TGTGCCAGCAGCGGGCACGAAAACACCGGGGAGCTGTTTTTT. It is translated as CASSGHENTGELFF.

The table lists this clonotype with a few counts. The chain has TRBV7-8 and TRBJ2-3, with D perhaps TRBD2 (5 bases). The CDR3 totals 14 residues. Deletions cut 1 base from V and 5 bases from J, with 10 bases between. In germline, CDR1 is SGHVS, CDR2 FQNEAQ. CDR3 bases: TGTGCCAGCAGCTTAGTCCTAGCTGGAGATACGCAGTATTTT. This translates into CASSLVLAGDTQYF.

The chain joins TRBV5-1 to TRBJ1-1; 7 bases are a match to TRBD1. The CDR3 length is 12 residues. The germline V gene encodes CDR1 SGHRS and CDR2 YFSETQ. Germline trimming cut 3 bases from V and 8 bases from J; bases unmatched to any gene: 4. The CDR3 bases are TGCGCCAGCAGCTCAGGGGGGCCGGAAGCTTTCTTT. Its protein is CASSSGGPEAFF.

In nucleotides, the CDR3 is TGTGCCACCAGCAGAGATCCCCAGGGGGGGAATGAGCAGTTCTTC. It translates to CATSRDPQGGNEQFF. The chain has TRBV15 and TRBJ2-1; D might be TRBD1 or TRBD2, each matching 7 bases. The CDR3 extends over 15 amino acids. V was shortened by 0 bases and J by 7 bases, with 13 bases between the two germline ends. Germline assignment: CDR1 LNHNV and CDR2 YYDKDF (reference sequence).

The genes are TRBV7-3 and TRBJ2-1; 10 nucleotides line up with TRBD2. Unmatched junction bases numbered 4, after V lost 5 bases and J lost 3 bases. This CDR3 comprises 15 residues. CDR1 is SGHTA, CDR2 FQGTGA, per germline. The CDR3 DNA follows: TGTGCCAGCAGCCCCGGGACTAGCGTCTACAATGAGCAGTTCTTC. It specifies CASSPGTSVYNEQFF.

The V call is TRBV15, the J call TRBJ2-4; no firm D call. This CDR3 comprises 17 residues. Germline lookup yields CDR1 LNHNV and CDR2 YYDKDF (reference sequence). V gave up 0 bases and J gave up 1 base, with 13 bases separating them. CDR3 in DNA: TGTGCCACCAGCAGAGATCCGGAGCTGGTGGCCAAAAACATTCAGTACTTC. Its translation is CATSRDPELVAKNIQYF. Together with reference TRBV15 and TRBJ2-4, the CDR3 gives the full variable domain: DAMVIQNPRYQVTQFGKPVTLSCSQTLNHNVMYWYQQKSSQAPKLLFHYYDKDFNNEADTPDNFQSRRPNTSFCFLDIRSPGLGDTAMYLCATSRDPELVAKNIQYFGAGTRLSVL.

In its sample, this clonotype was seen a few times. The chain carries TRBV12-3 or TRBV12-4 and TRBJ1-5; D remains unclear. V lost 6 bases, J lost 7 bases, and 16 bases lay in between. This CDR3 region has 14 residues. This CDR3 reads CASSTSPPPQPQHF. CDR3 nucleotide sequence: TGTGCCAGCAGCACCAGTCCTCCACCCCAGCCCCAGCATTTT.

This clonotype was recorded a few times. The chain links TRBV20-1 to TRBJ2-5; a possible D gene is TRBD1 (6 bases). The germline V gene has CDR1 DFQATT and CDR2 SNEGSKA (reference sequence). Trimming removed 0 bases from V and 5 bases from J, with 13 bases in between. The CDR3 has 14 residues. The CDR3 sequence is CSARDTGQGETQYF. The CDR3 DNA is TGCAGTGCTAGAGATACGGGCCAGGGGGAGACCCAGTACTTC.

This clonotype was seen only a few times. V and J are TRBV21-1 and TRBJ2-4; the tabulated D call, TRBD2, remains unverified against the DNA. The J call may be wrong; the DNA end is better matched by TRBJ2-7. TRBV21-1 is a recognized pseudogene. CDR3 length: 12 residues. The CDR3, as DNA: TGTGCCAGATATACCGGAGGCTACGAGCAGTACTTC. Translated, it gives CARYTGGYEQYF.

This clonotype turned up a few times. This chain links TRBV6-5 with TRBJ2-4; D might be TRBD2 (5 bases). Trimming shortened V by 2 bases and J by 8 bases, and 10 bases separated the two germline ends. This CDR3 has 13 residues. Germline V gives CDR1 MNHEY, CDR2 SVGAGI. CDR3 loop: CASSYLIGDIQYF. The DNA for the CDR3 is TGTGCCAGCAGTTACCTGATCGGGGACATTCAGTACTTC.

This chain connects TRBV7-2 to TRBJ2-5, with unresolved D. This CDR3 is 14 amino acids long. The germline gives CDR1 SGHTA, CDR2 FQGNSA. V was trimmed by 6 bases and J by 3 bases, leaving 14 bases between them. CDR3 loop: CASRPDAREETQYF. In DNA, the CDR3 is TGTGCCAGCAGACCCGACGCCCGCGAAGAGACCCAGTACTTC.

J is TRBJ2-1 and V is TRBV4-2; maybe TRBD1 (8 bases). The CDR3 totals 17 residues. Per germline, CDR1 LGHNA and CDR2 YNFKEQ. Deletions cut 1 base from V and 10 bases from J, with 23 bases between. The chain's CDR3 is CASSQGGEGTGFREQFF. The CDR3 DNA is TGTGCCAGCAGCCAAGGGGGGGAGGGGACAGGCTTTCGCGAGCAGTTCTTC.

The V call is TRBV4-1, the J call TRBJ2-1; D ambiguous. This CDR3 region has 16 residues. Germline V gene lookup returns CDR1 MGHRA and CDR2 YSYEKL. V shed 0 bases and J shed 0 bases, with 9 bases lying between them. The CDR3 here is CASSQESSASYNEQFF. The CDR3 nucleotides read TGCGCCAGCAGCCAAGAATCCAGCGCCTCCTACAATGAGCAGTTCTTC.

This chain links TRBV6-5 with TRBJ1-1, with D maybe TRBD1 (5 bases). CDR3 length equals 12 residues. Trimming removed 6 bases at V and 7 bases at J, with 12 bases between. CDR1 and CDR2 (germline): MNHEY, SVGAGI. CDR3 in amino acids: CASRGLSFEAFF. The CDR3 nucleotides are TGTGCCAGCAGGGGGCTATCCTTTGAAGCTTTCTTT.

The CDR3 coding sequence is TGCGCCAGCAGCCCGGGGACAGGGGATATCACAGATACGCAGTATTTT. It translates to CASSPGTGDITDTQYF. V is TRBV5-1 and J is TRBJ2-3, with 10 positions matching TRBD1. J lost 2 bases, V lost 4 bases, and 7 bases had no gene match. Germline V gene lookup returns CDR1 SGHRS and CDR2 YFSETQ. The CDR3 covers 16 residues.

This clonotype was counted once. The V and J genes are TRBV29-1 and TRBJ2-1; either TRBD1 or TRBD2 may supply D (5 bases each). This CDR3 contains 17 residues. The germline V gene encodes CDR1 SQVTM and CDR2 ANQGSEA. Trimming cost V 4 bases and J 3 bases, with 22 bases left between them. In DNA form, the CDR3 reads TGCAGCGTTGGATGGGGTCGGGGCCCTGTAGACTACAATGAGCAGTTCTTC. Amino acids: CSVGWGRGPVDYNEQFF.

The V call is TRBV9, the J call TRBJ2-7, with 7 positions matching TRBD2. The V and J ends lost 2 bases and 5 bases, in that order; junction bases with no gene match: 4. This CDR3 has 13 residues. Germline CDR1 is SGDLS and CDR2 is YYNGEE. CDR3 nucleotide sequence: TGTGCCAGCAGCGTGGGCGGGAGCAACGAGCAGTACTTC. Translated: CASSVGGSNEQYF.